One TCR beta chain is described in this entry. The PCR ran on 60 Vbeta and 13 Jbeta primers. Sequenced by immunoSEQ multiplex PCR; TCRdb stores in-frame clones only, minus some. The sample records 150,000 to 200,000 clones, about 13% being singletons. Germline lookup yields CDR1 SGDLS and CDR2 YYNGEE. V lost 0 bases and J lost 1, with 9 bases in between. This CDR3 is built from 15 residues. These data belong to a study of cytomegalovirus exposure and HLA in healthy donors. Sequencing was done on a sample of PBMCs. The rearrangement links TRBV9 to TRBJ2-3, with D unclear. The TCR originated in a middle-aged man in good health and CMV-seropositive. As DNA, the CDR3 is TGTGCCAGCAGCGTAGGAATCACTCGCACAGATACGCAGTATTTT. Its protein product is CASSVGITRTDTQYF.